The 15 T cell receptor beta chains below come from one sample, sequenced in a study of T cell clonality in common variable immunodeficiency. TCRdb's table, derived via immunoSEQ multiplex PCR, lists solely in-frame clones and lacks some. The sample presents about 52,000 clones, none singletons. Material: peripheral blood mononuclear cells. The receptors originated from a person aged 18-70 years in good health.

Many counts were recorded for this clone. Read sequence stops 3 residues before the CDR3 end, and the germline J gene provides the missing end. The chain combines TRBV18 with TRBJ2-2; D ambiguous. The germline V gene has CDR1 KGHSH and CDR2 LQKENI. The CDR3 sequence is 16 residues long. V was trimmed by 2 bases and J by 3 bases, leaving 13 bases between them. The part of the CDR3 DNA that was read is TGTGCCAGCTCACCAACCTCCGACACATACACCGGGGAG. It specifies CASSPTSDTYTGE. Given in full, the CDR3 is CASSPTSDTYTGELFF. The entire variable domain, with the rest obtained from reference TRBV18 and TRBJ2-2, is as follows: NAGVMQNPRHLVRRRGQEARLRCSPMKGHSHVYWYRQLPEEGLKFMVYLQKENIIDESGMPKERFSAEFPKEGPSILRIQQVVRGDSAAYFCASSPTSDTYTGELFFGEGSRLTVL.

This clone was counted ten times or more. The DNA ends 3 residues before the CDR3 does, and the rest of the CDR3 is filled in from the germline J gene. The V call is TRBV20-1, the J call TRBJ2-7; 7 bases fit TRBD2. V lost 6 bases, J lost 4 bases, and 9 bases stayed unmatched. Germline V lookup: CDR1 DFQATT, CDR2 SNEGSKA (reference sequence). This CDR3 spans 13 amino acids. CDR3 loop: CSAGSGVRYEQYF. CDR3 bases read: TGCAGTGCGGGGAGCGGGGTACGATACGAG.

Of note for this clone: The CDR3 end is not reached by the read, which stops 3 residues before it; the germline J gene fills it in. The chain links TRBV19 to TRBJ1-5, with 8 bases matching TRBD1. This CDR3 is built from 15 residues. Per the germline V gene, CDR1 is LNHDA and CDR2 is SQIVND (reference sequence). The V and J ends lost 4 bases and 3 bases, in that order; junction bases with no gene match: 5. The CDR3 region is CASSRQTGVNQPQHF. The sequenced part of the CDR3 DNA is TGTGCCAGTAGTAGACAGACAGGGGTCAATCAGCCC.

This clone was counted at least ten times. With the read ending 3 residues before the CDR3 end, the germline J gene is used to fill in that end. V is TRBV7-3 and J is TRBJ1-1, with 7 bases identical to TRBD1. The germline V gene has CDR1 SGHTA and CDR2 FQGTGA. There are 14 residues in the CDR3. The part of the CDR3 DNA that was read is TGTGCCAGCAGAGGACAGGCAGTAACAGCCGAA. It codes for CASRGQAVTAE. In full, the CDR3 reads CASRGQAVTAEAFF.

This clone appeared many times. The read halts 3 residues ahead of the CDR3 end, with the missing end drawn from the germline J gene. The rearrangement joins TRBV19 to TRBJ2-1; 10 nucleotides align to TRBD2. CDR1 and CDR2 (germline): LNHDA, SQIVND (reference sequence). The CDR3 is made up of 16 amino acids. The ends lost 5 bases at V and 9 bases at J; junction bases unmatched: 13. The CDR3 here is CASSLGTSDLGVEQFF. The sequenced part of the CDR3 DNA is TGTGCCAGTAGTCTCGGGACTAGCGACCTGGGTGTTGAG.

This clone was observed at least ten times. The CDR3 end lies 3 residues beyond the end of the read and is filled in from the germline J gene. The chain has TRBV7-2 and TRBJ2-2; a possible D gene is TRBD1 (6 bases). Germline V gene sequence: CDR1 SGHTA, CDR2 FQGNSA. CDR3 length: 15 residues. V lost 2 bases, J lost 2 bases, and 9 bases lay in between. CDR3 residues: CASSLLGANTGELFF. The sequenced CDR3 bases are TGTGCCAGCAGCTTATTGGGGGCAAACACCGGGGAG. The variable domain in full, with the rest retrieved from reference TRBV7-2 and TRBJ2-2, is GAGVSQSPSNKVTEKGKDVELRCDPISGHTALYWYRQSLGQGLEFLIYFQGNSAPDKSGLPSDRFSAERTGGSVSTLTIQRTQQEDSAVYLCASSLLGANTGELFFGEGSRLTVL.

This clone was observed many times. The read ends 3 residues shy of where the CDR3 ends; the end is completed using the germline J gene. The V gene is TRBV7-2, the J gene TRBJ1-2, with D hard to call. The CDR3 contains 13 residues. Looked up from germline, CDR1 is SGHTA and CDR2 is FQGNSA. The ends were cut back, 2 bases at V and 6 bases at J, with 10 bases in the middle. CDR3 sequence reads: CASSLTAANGYTF. The sequenced part of the CDR3 DNA is TGTGCCAGCAGCTTAACCGCGGCGAATGGC.

A remark on this clone: The read ends 3 residues early relative to the CDR3; the germline J gene fills the gap. The rearrangement links TRBV18 to TRBJ2-3, with 8 positions matching TRBD1. The CDR3 spans 14 residues. Germline lookup yields CDR1 KGHSH and CDR2 LQKENI. The chain's CDR3 is CASSPDWDRTPQYF. The part of the CDR3 DNA that was read is TGTGCCAGCTCACCGGATTGGGACAGGACGCCG.

This clone was seen ten or more times. The CDR3 end is not reached by the read, which stops 3 residues before it; the germline J gene fills it in. The V call is TRBV6-2 or TRBV6-3, the J call TRBJ2-1, with TRBD2 matching 12 bases. The length of the CDR3 is 15 residues. Germline V CDR1 and CDR2: MNHEY, SVGEGT. The V and J ends lost 0 bases and 6 bases, in that order; junction bases with no gene match: 0. The part of the CDR3 DNA that was read is TGTGCCAGCAGTTACTCGACTAGCGGGAGCAATGAG. This encodes CASSYSTSGSNE. The full CDR3 is CASSYSTSGSNEQFF.

This clone was detected ten times or more. Read sequence stops 3 residues before the CDR3 end, and the germline J gene provides the missing end. The chain combines TRBV19 with TRBJ1-2; no firm D call. V lost 7 bases to trimming and J lost 7 bases, with 10 bases between them. Germline V lookup: CDR1 LNHDA, CDR2 SQIVND (reference sequence). The CDR3 extends over 11 amino acids. The part of the CDR3 DNA that was read is TGTGCCAGTATCGGGTCACGTGGC. Translating gives CASIGSRG. The whole CDR3 protein is CASIGSRGYTF.

This clone has a count of ten or more. The DNA ends 3 residues before the CDR3 does, and the rest of the CDR3 is filled in from the germline J gene. This chain joins TRBV6-2 or TRBV6-3 and TRBJ2-2; TRBD2 agrees at 10 bases. The junction had 13 bases not matched to a gene; V was cut back by 8 bases and J by 7 bases. This CDR3 has 16 amino acids. Per the germline V gene, CDR1 is MNHEY and CDR2 is SVGEGT. The CDR3 protein is CASGDRAGGPDGELFF. The CDR3 DNA, read in part, is TGTGCCAGCGGGGACAGAGCGGGGGGGCCCGACGGGGAG.

This clone was seen repeatedly, ten times or more. The CDR3 is cut off 3 residues early in the read; its end comes from the germline J gene. The chain carries TRBV7-6 and TRBJ1-5; TRBD1 might be the D (5 bases). The germline gives CDR1 SGHVS, CDR2 FNYEAQ. This CDR3 comprises 14 residues. The V and J ends lost 4 bases and 2 bases respectively, with 9 bases between them. The covered CDR3 bases are TGTGCCAGCAGCTCGGACATTGGCAATCAGCCC. As protein: CASSSDIGNQP. The whole CDR3 reads CASSSDIGNQPQHF.

This clone was counted at least ten times. The sequenced fragment ends 3 residues before the CDR3 boundary, so the rest is inferred from the germline J gene. The chain couples TRBV7-6 to TRBJ2-7; TRBD2 is a possible D gene (5 bases). Germline loops: CDR1 SGHVS, CDR2 FNYEAQ. This CDR3 is built from 14 residues. The V gene lost 5 bases and the J gene lost 4 bases, with 15 bases spanning the gap. The part of the CDR3 DNA that was read is TGTGCCAGCAGCCCTGGCAATTTAGCGTACGAG. As protein: CASSPGNLAYE. The entire CDR3 sequence reads CASSPGNLAYEQYF.

This clone showed up just a few times. The CDR3 DNA, read in part, is TGTGCCAGCAGCATCAACAGGGTTTCTGACTATGGC. As protein: CASSINRVSDYG. The whole CDR3 sequence reads CASSINRVSDYGYTF. The rearrangement links TRBV7-8 to TRBJ1-2, with a possible D match to TRBD1 (6 bases). The sequenced fragment ends 3 residues before the CDR3 boundary, so the rest is inferred from the germline J gene. V lost 5 bases and J 3 bases, leaving 16 bases between the germline ends. This CDR3 has 15 amino acids. Germline-derived CDR1 and CDR2 are SGHVS and FQNEAQ.

The table lists this clone with many counts. The observed sequence ends 3 residues before the CDR3 terminus, with the missing tail filled in from the germline J gene. The V gene is TRBV4-1, the J gene TRBJ1-2, with a weak D call TRBD1 (5 bases). In germline, CDR1 is MGHRA, CDR2 YSYEKL. This CDR3 comprises 15 residues. V dropped 1 base and J dropped 4 bases, with 13 bases sitting between them. Incomplete CDR3 DNA: TGCGCCAGCAGCCAAGTCGCCCAGGGTGGCTATGGC. As protein: CASSQVAQGGYG. The CDR3, in full, reads CASSQVAQGGYGYTF.